The rows below give T cell receptor beta chains drawn from one sample of a study of PD-1 blockade in classical Hodgkin lymphoma. Clones were sequenced by immunoSEQ multiplex PCR, and TCRdb holds only the in-frame ones, with some missing. The table records 10,000 to 15,000 clones, 75% to 90% of them present only once. Source: peripheral blood mononuclear cells (PBMCs), taken at baseline. These receptors were obtained from a human donor with classical Hodgkin lymphoma. Both conserved end residues are part of each CDR3. D genes are given only for firm matches.

CASSLDGTGGQPQHF	TRBV7-8	TRBJ1-5	.
CSVERDQVYNEQFF	TRBV29-1	TRBJ2-1	.
CASSLVASYEQYF	TRBV7-8	TRBJ2-7	.
CASADGTSDTQYF	TRBV2	TRBJ2-3	.
CASSPGGTDTQYF	TRBV7-3	TRBJ2-3	.
CASSVHRGGGLNTEAFF	TRBV5-6	TRBJ1-1	TRBD1
CASSLREFSEQFF	TRBV7-9	TRBJ2-1	TRBD2
CASSSRTGNGELFF	TRBV5-1	TRBJ2-2	TRBD1
CAISESGAYEQYF	TRBV10-3	TRBJ2-7	.
CASSWGGAGAPHIRNNEQFF	TRBV2	TRBJ2-1	TRBD2
CASSLEGDRTARYTF	TRBV5-1	TRBJ1-2	.
CAISEVAGESPLHF	TRBV10-3	TRBJ1-6	.
CASSPRRTGELFF	TRBV27	TRBJ2-2	.
CASRRVGDEQFF	TRBV10-2	TRBJ2-1	.
CASSHRTGPYGITGELFF	TRBV2	TRBJ2-2	TRBD1
CASSLGQGGTQYF	TRBV7-2	TRBJ2-5	TRBD1
CASSPLAGGYEQYF	TRBV5-1	TRBJ2-7	TRBD1
CASSEWQGGDTQYF	TRBV6-1	TRBJ2-3	.
CASSYGGNTEAFF	TRBV6-5	TRBJ1-1	.
CASSEVRGGYTF	TRBV2	TRBJ1-2	.
CARARASTTTNEKLFF	TRBV12-5	TRBJ1-4	.
CASSLPPSYEQYF	TRBV5-4	TRBJ2-7	.
CASSWSGDNYNEQFF	TRBV27	TRBJ2-1	.
CASSYSRLAGVEQFF	TRBV6-5	TRBJ2-1	TRBD2
CSVRTGGEQFF	TRBV29-1	TRBJ2-1	.
CASSQTGPNSPLHF	TRBV5-1	TRBJ1-6	.
CASSPDGSNQPQHF	TRBV5-6	TRBJ1-5	.
CASSPLGGGSIQETQYF	TRBV18	TRBJ2-5	.
CASSTSGSRVEQFF	TRBV28	TRBJ2-1	TRBD2
CASSSGVIGNVLTF	TRBV6-1	TRBJ2-6	.
CASSLGSPGVDTQYF	TRBV27	TRBJ2-3	.
CASSIGLRETQYF	TRBV19	TRBJ2-5	.
CASTKGWEGFFF	TRBV6-1	TRBJ2-1	TRBD2
CASSIGTDQPQHF	TRBV19	TRBJ1-5	.
CASSYSKQGGYNEQFF	TRBV6-5	TRBJ2-1	.
CASSIAQGNTGELFF	TRBV19	TRBJ2-2	.
CASSLSSDTDTQYF	TRBV5-1	TRBJ2-3	.
CASSPVGGAGQPQHF	TRBV28	TRBJ1-5	.
CASSYSAGGFGETQYF	TRBV6-5	TRBJ2-5	TRBD1
CASSSTGIADTQYF	TRBV5-5	TRBJ2-3	TRBD1
CASSRPGGVDLCGNQPQHF	TRBV11-3	TRBJ1-5	.
CASRSGPGELFF	TRBV6-6	TRBJ2-2	.
CASSVATPVGASGANVLTF	TRBV9	TRBJ2-6	.
CASSRGEGGNQPQHF	TRBV5-1	TRBJ1-5	TRBD1
CASSQGQWETQYF	TRBV4-1	TRBJ2-5	.
CASRGRPGVTGELFF	TRBV19	TRBJ2-2	.
CASSQATGTSGSETQYF	TRBV4-2	TRBJ2-5	TRBD2
CASSLFGDSNNEQFF	TRBV5-1	TRBJ2-1	.
CASSKVQGIYEQYF	TRBV21-1	TRBJ2-7	.
CASSIRGSTYEQYF	TRBV19	TRBJ2-7	TRBD2
CASSLQGNGNTIYF	TRBV4-2	TRBJ1-3	.
CAISEEGRQNIQYF	TRBV10-3	TRBJ2-4	.
CASSLDSGSLYEQYF	TRBV5-4	TRBJ2-7	TRBD2